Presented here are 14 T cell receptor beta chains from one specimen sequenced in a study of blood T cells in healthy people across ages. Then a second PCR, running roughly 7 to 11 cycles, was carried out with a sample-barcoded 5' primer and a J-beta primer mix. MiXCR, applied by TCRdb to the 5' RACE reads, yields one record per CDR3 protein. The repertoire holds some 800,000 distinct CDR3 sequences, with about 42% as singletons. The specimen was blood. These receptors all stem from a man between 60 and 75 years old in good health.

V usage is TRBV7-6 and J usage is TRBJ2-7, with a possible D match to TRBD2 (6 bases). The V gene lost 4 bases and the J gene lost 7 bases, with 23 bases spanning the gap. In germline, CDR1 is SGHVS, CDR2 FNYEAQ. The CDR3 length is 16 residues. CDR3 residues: CASSSSLEGTYNEQYF. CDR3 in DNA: TGTGCCAGCAGCTCCTCGTTGGAGGGGACCTACAATGAGCAGTACTTC.

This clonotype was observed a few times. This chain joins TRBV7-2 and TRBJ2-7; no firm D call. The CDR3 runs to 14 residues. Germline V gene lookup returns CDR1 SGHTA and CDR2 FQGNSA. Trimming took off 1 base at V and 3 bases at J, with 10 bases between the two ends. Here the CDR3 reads CASSLVNSNYEQYF. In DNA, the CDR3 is TGTGCCAGCAGCTTAGTAAACAGTAACTACGAGCAGTACTTC.

The CDR3 is CASIGAGGDEQYF. The DNA for the CDR3 is TGTGCCAGCATCGGGGCAGGGGGCGACGAGCAGTACTTC. V usage is TRBV11-2 and J usage is TRBJ2-7, with TRBD1 matching 8 bases. This CDR3 is 13 amino acids long. J lost 5 bases, V lost 7 bases, and 7 bases had no gene match. CDR1 is SGHAT, CDR2 FQNNGV, per germline.

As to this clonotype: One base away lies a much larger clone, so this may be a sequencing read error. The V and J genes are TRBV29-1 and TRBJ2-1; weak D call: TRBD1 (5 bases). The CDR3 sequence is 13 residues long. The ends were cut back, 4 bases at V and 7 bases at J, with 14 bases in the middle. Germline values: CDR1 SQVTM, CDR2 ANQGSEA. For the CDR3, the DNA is TGCAGCGTTGCCAGGGATAGTAGGAATGAGCAGTTCTTC. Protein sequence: CSVARDSRNEQFF.

CDR3 residues: CASSVRNTGRHTF. For the CDR3, the DNA is TGTGCCAGCAGTGTGAGGAACACTGGGCGGCACACCTTC. The chain combines TRBV2 with TRBJ1-2; D remains unclear. V lost 4 bases to trimming and J lost 12 bases, with 18 bases between them. Germline V CDR1 and CDR2: SNHLY, FYNNEI. The CDR3 runs to 13 residues.

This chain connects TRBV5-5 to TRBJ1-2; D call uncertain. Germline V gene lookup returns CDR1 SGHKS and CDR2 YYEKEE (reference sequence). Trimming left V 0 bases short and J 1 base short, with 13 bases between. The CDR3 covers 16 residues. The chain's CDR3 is CASSLVVGSNNYGYTF. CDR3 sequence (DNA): TGTGCCAGCAGCTTGGTGGTTGGCAGCAATAACTATGGCTACACCTTC.

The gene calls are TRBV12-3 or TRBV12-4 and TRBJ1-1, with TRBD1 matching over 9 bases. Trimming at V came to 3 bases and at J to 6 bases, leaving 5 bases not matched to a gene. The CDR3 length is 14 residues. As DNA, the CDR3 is TGTGCCAGCAGTTTGGGGGACAGGGTCCCTGAAGCTTTCTTT. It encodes CASSLGDRVPEAFF.

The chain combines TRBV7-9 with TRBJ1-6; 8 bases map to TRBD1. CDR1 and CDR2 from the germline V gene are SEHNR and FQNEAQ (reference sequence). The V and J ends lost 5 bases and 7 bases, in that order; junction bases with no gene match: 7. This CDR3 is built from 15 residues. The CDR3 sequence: CASSNAGQANSPLHF. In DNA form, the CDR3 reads TGTGCCAGCAGCAATGCGGGACAGGCAAATTCACCCCTCCACTTT.

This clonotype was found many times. CDR3 region: CSAPPGRTISTEAFF. The CDR3 nucleotides read TGCAGTGCTCCCCCGGGACGTACAATATCCACTGAAGCTTTCTTT. The chain links TRBV20-1 to TRBJ1-1, with D perhaps matching TRBD1 (5 bases). The germline V gene encodes CDR1 DFQATT and CDR2 SNEGSKA (reference sequence). Trimming removed 5 bases at V and 4 bases at J, with 20 bases between. The CDR3 spans 15 residues.

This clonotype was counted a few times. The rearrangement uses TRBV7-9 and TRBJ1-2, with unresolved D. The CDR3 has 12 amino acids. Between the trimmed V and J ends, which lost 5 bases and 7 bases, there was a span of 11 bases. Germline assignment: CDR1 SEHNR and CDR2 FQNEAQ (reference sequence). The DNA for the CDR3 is TGTGCCAGCAGCCCACAAGATAGTGGCTACACCTTC. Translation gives CASSPQDSGYTF.

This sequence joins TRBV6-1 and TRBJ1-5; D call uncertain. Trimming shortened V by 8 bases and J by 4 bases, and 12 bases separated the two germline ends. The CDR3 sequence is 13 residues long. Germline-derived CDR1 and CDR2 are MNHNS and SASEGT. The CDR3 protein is CASVVGRNQPQHF. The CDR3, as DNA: TGTGCCAGCGTGGTTGGACGAAATCAGCCCCAGCATTTT.

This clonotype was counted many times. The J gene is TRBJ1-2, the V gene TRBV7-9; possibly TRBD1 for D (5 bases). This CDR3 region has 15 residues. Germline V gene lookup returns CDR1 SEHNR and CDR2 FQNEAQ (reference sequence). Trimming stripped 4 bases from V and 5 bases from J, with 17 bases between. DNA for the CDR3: TGTGCCAGCAGCTCTCTCCCCCGACGGGGGTATGGCTACACCTTC. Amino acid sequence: CASSSLPRRGYGYTF.

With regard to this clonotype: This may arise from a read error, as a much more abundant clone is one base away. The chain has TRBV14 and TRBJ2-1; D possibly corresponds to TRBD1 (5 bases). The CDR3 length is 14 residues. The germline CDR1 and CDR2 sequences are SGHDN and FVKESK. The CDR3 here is CASSQDPWGNKQFF. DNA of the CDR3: TGTGCCAGCAGCCAAGATCCGTGGGGCAATAAGCAGTTCTTC.

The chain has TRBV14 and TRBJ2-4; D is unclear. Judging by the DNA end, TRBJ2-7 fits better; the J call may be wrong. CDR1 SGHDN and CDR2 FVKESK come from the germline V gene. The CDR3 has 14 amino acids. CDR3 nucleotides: TGTGCCAGCAGCTCCTACAATTATCCCTACGAGCAGTACTTC. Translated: CASSSYNYPYEQYF.